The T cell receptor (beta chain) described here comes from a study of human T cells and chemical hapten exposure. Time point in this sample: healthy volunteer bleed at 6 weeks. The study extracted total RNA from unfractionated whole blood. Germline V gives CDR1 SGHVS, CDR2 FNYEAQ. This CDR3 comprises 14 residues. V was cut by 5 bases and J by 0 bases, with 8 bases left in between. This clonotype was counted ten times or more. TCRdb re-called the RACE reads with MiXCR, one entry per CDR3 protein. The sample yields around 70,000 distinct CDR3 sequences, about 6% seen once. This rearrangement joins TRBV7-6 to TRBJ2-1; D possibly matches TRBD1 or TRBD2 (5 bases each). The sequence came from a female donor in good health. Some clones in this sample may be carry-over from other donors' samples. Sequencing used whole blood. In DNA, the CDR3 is TGTGCCAGCAGCGGGGGTCTCTCCTACAATGAGCAGTTCTTC. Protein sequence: CASSGGLSYNEQFF.